The next 32 T cell receptor beta chains were all read from a single sample in a study of T cell clonality in common variable immunodeficiency. These receptors' targets are unknown. Notes on the study in general: In common variable immunodeficiency, TCR beta chains reportedly carried fewer deletions and N-nucleotide insertions.

Assay used: immunoSEQ multiplex PCR; TCRdb lists only in-frame clones, some missing. The sample yields some 34,000 clones, without any singletons. Sequencing was done on a sample of peripheral blood mononuclear cells. The source is a human donor with common variable immunodeficiency.

This clone was observed many times. The CDR3 is cut off 3 residues early in the read; its end comes from the germline J gene. The gene calls are TRBV11-3 and TRBJ2-5; TRBD2 matches at 8 bases. The V gene's germline CDR1 is SGHNT and CDR2 YENEEA. With V trimmed by 5 bases and J by 2 bases, 7 bases remained unmatched. This CDR3 is 15 amino acids long. The CDR3 loop reads CASSTGGRTQETQYF. CDR3 bases read: TGTGCCAGCAGCACGGGAGGGAGGACACAAGAGACC.

This clone was detected a few times. The junction differs from germline at one of its ends, possibly a read error. The CDR3 end is not reached by the read, which stops 3 residues before it; the germline J gene fills it in. This chain connects TRBV18 to TRBJ2-3; 7 bases are shared with TRBD2. Germline loops: CDR1 KGHSH, CDR2 LQKENI. This CDR3 is 15 amino acids long. The part of the CDR3 DNA that was read is TGTGCCGGCTCACCACCGGGGGGTGCCACAGATACG. Amino acid sequence: CAGSPPGGATDT. The entire CDR3 reads CAGSPPGGATDTQYF.

About this clone itself: The sequenced fragment ends 3 residues before the CDR3 boundary, so the rest is inferred from the germline J gene. The V call is TRBV19, the J call TRBJ1-5; D might be TRBD1 (5 bases). The V end was cut by 2 bases, the J end by 7 bases, with 18 bases between. The CDR3 spans 16 residues. CDR1 is LNHDA and CDR2 is SQIVND in the germline V gene (reference sequence). Partial CDR3 DNA: TGTGCCAGTAGTATAAGGGACCTTTTGACTAGCCAGCCC. As protein: CASSIRDLLTSQP. The complete CDR3 protein is CASSIRDLLTSQPQHF.

A remark on this clone: From the germline J gene comes the end of the CDR3, since the read stops 3 residues before it. The chain carries TRBV7-2 and TRBJ2-1; TRBD2 matches 8 bases. The junction had 3 bases not matched to a gene; V was cut back by 5 bases and J by 9 bases. The CDR3 runs 12 residues. Germline CDR1 SGHTA, CDR2 FQGNSA. CDR3 loop: CASSVSGSEQFF. CDR3 bases read: TGTGCCAGCAGCGTGAGCGGGAGTGAG.

Only a few counts were recorded for this clone. Read coverage stops 3 residues before the CDR3 terminus; the germline J gene supplies the remainder. The rearrangement joins TRBV11-3 to TRBJ2-7; D is perhaps TRBD1 (8 bases). V shed 9 bases and J shed 4 bases, with 19 bases lying between them. The CDR3 covers 14 residues. CDR1 and CDR2 from the germline V gene are SGHNT and YENEEA. The CDR3 here is CASREDRAGYEQYF. Partial CDR3 DNA: TGTGCCAGTCGGGAGGACAGGGCCGGTTACGAG.

This clone appeared many times. The CDR3 extends 3 residues past the end of the read, so its final part is completed from the germline J gene. This chain joins TRBV30 and TRBJ2-2; a weak D match, TRBD2 (5 bases). Trimming took off 3 bases at V and 5 bases at J, with 10 bases between the two ends. The length of the CDR3 is 13 residues. Germline V gene sequence: CDR1 GTSNPN, CDR2 SVGIG (reference sequence). The CDR3 here is CAWRRVETGELFF. The part of the CDR3 DNA that was read is TGTGCCTGGAGGCGGGTGGAGACCGGGGAG.

The sample holds many counts of this clone. CDR3 bases read: TGCAGTGCTAGAGCGGGACAGGGCAGTTCACCC. It yields the protein CSARAGQGSSP. The CDR3 reads in full as CSARAGQGSSPLHF. This chain joins TRBV20-1 and TRBJ1-6; 9 bases are shared with TRBD1. The read is 3 residues too short to cover the CDR3 end, so that end is filled in from the germline J gene. The CDR3 is 14 amino acids. Trimming at V came to 1 base and at J to 9 bases, leaving 4 bases not matched to a gene. The germline gives CDR1 DFQATT, CDR2 SNEGSKA (reference sequence).

This clone was recorded at least ten times. The read falls 3 residues short of the CDR3 end, and the missing part is taken from the germline J gene. This chain uses TRBV5-1 with TRBJ2-3, with 8 bases that match TRBD2. This CDR3 spans 15 amino acids. In germline, CDR1 is SGHRS, CDR2 YFSETQ. J lost 0 bases, V lost 1 base, and 1 base had no gene match. This CDR3 reads CASSLTSGSTDTQYF. CDR3 DNA, as far as it was read: TGCGCCAGCAGCTTGACTAGCGGTAGCACAGATACG.

The sample holds a few counts of this clone. The CDR3 goes on 3 residues after the read ends, and that part is filled in from the germline J gene. Other DNA sequences in this specimen translate into the identical CDR3. The chain couples TRBV7-2 to TRBJ2-1, with TRBD2 as a possible D gene (6 bases). The CDR3 consists of 14 residues. Looked up from germline, CDR1 is SGHTA and CDR2 is FQGNSA. Trimming stripped 5 bases from V and 2 bases from J, with 10 bases between. CDR3 residues: CASSRSGAYNEQFF. CDR3 DNA (partial): TGTGCCAGCAGCCGTAGCGGTGCCTACAATGAG.

This clone appeared a few times. The read finishes 3 residues shy of the CDR3 end, and the germline J gene is used to complete it. Other DNA sequences within the sample encode an identical CDR3. J is TRBJ2-6 and V is TRBV5-6; D possibly corresponds to TRBD1 (6 bases). Germline V gives CDR1 SGHDT, CDR2 YYEEEE. The CDR3 spans 14 residues. Trimming shortened V by 5 bases and J by 4 bases, and 10 bases separated the two germline ends. The CDR3 is CASRDSSGANVLTF. CDR3 bases read: TGTGCCAGCAGGGACAGCTCGGGGGCCAACGTC.

This clone was counted ten times or more. The CDR3 extends 3 residues past the end of the read, so its final part is completed from the germline J gene. V gene TRBV11-2 combines with J gene TRBJ2-3; TRBD1 aligns across 7 bases. The CDR3 is 15 amino acids. Trimming at V came to 5 bases and at J to 0 bases, leaving 5 bases not matched to a gene. CDR1 is SGHAT, CDR2 FQNNGV, per germline. The covered CDR3 bases are TGTGCCAGCAGCCGGGGACAGTTCAGCACAGATACG. This translates into CASSRGQFSTDT. The full-length CDR3 reads as CASSRGQFSTDTQYF.

A remark on this clone: The sequenced fragment ends 3 residues before the CDR3 boundary, so the rest is inferred from the germline J gene. The chain links TRBV2 to TRBJ2-2; a weak D match, TRBD1 (5 bases). The germline CDR1 and CDR2 sequences are SNHLY and FYNNEI. Trimming removed 10 bases from V and 0 bases from J, with 12 bases in between. The CDR3 has 14 residues. The CDR3 here is CAISGRSNTGELFF. The CDR3 bases that were read are TGTGCCATCTCAGGGCGGTCGAACACCGGGGAG.

There are many counts of this clone. With the read ending 3 residues before the CDR3 end, the germline J gene is used to fill in that end. The gene calls are TRBV20-1 and TRBJ1-5; perhaps TRBD1 as D (5 bases). CDR3 size: 14 residues. The V gene's germline CDR1 is DFQATT and CDR2 SNEGSKA (reference sequence). V gave up 3 bases and J gave up 5 bases, with 14 bases separating them. The CDR3 DNA, read in part, is TGCAGTGCTAGGGGGGGAGTACGGGATCAGCCC. It is translated as CSARGGVRDQP. The whole CDR3 is CSARGGVRDQPQHF.

This clone appeared a few times. CDR3: CASSLSSGRAHEQYF. The sequenced part of the CDR3 DNA is TGTGCCAGCAGCTTATCTAGCGGGAGGGCCCACGAG. The rearrangement uses TRBV7-2 and TRBJ2-7; TRBD2 matches 12 bases. The read terminates 3 residues ahead of where the CDR3 ends, so the germline J gene completes it. From germline, CDR1 is SGHTA and CDR2 FQGNSA. This CDR3 comprises 15 residues. J lost 5 bases, V lost 2 bases, and 4 bases had no gene match.

In this sample, this clone turned up many times. A junction end diverges from the germline sequence, so it may reflect a read error. The sequenced fragment ends 3 residues before the CDR3 boundary, so the rest is inferred from the germline J gene. This rearrangement joins TRBV5-4 to TRBJ2-4; possibly TRBD1 for D (5 bases). In germline, CDR1 is SGHNT, CDR2 YYREEE (reference sequence). The CDR3 is 14 residues long. The sequenced CDR3 bases are TGTGCCAGCAGTACCTTTCAGGACAAATACATT. It yields the protein CASSTFQDKYI. The full CDR3 protein reads CASSTFQDKYIQYF.

Remarks on this clone: Read data end 3 residues before the CDR3 end; the end is taken from the germline J gene. The J gene is TRBJ2-2, the V gene TRBV6-2 or TRBV6-3, with a possible D match to TRBD2 (6 bases). Trimming took 4 bases from V and 7 from J, leaving 7 bases between them. The germline gives CDR1 MNHEY, CDR2 SVGEGT. The CDR3 contains 12 residues. The sequenced CDR3 bases are TGTGCCAGCAGTTGGAGGGGCGGGGAG. This translates into CASSWRGGE. The entire CDR3 is CASSWRGGELFF.

In this sample, this clone is medium-sized. The read terminates 3 residues ahead of where the CDR3 ends, so the germline J gene completes it. J is TRBJ1-6 and V is TRBV11-2; tentatively, D is TRBD1 (5 bases). The CDR3 is 15 amino acids. CDR1 is SGHAT and CDR2 is FQNNGV in the germline V gene. V shed 7 bases and J shed 4 bases, with 14 bases lying between them. CDR3 DNA (partial): TGTGCCAGCACCTTTGACAGACGTTATAATTCACCC. Translated, it gives CASTFDRRYNSP. The whole CDR3 protein reads CASTFDRRYNSPLHF.

Ten or more counts support this clone. The read ends 3 residues shy of where the CDR3 ends; the end is completed using the germline J gene. The chain links TRBV2 to TRBJ2-1, with TRBD2 matching over 12 bases. CDR1 and CDR2 from the germline V gene are SNHLY and FYNNEI. This CDR3 region has 15 residues. Unmatched junction bases numbered 9, after V lost 6 bases and J lost 9 bases. The DNA read from the CDR3 is TGTGCCAGCAGAGATCGACTAGCGGGAGTAAGTGAG. Amino acid sequence: CASRDRLAGVSE. The CDR3 in its entirety is CASRDRLAGVSEQFF. The full variable domain, its missing parts supplied by reference TRBV2 and TRBJ2-1, is EPEVTQTPSHQVTQMGQEVILRCVPISNHLYFYWYRQILGQKVEFLVSFYNNEISEKSEIFDDQFSVERPDGSNFTLKIRSTKLEDSAMYFCASRDRLAGVSEQFFGPGTRLTVL.

This clone was seen many times. Germline is not matched at one junction end, which may reflect a read error. The CDR3 is cut off 3 residues early in the read; its end comes from the germline J gene. This rearrangement joins TRBV11-2 to TRBJ2-3; TRBD2 aligns across 8 bases. This CDR3 region has 13 residues. Germline V gene lookup returns CDR1 SGHAT and CDR2 FQNNGV. CDR3 in amino acids: CSSVRGGTDTQYF. Partial CDR3 DNA: TGTTCCAGTGTGCGCGGGGGGACAGATACG.

This clone was detected a few times. The read terminates 3 residues before the CDR3 end, so the remaining end is supplied by the germline J gene. The chain is built from TRBV30 and TRBJ1-6; D possibly corresponds to TRBD1 (6 bases). Germline assignment: CDR1 GTSNPN and CDR2 SVGIG (reference sequence). This CDR3 has 16 residues. The V end was cut by 2 bases, the J end by 3 bases, with 14 bases between. CDR3 in amino acids: CAWSTDRQGYNSPLHF. The DNA read from the CDR3 is TGTGCCTGGAGTACGGACAGACAAGGCTATAATTCACCC.

This clone was seen a few times. Incomplete CDR3 DNA: TGCGCCAGCAGCCCGACCTTGGGGACAGGCCTAGCCAAAAACATT. This translates into CASSPTLGTGLAKNI. The full CDR3 protein is CASSPTLGTGLAKNIQYF. The V gene is TRBV5-1, the J gene TRBJ2-4; 8 bases are a match to TRBD1. The read ends 3 residues before the CDR3 terminus; that terminus is restored from the germline J gene. The germline CDR1 and CDR2 sequences are SGHRS and YFSETQ. V lost 4 bases to trimming and J lost 0 bases; unmatched junction nucleotides: 12. CDR3 length: 18 residues.

This clone has a count of ten or more. Read sequence stops 3 residues before the CDR3 end, and the germline J gene provides the missing end. The chain carries TRBV24-1 and TRBJ1-2, with D perhaps TRBD1 (5 bases). CDR1 KGHDR and CDR2 SFDVKD come from the germline V gene. V lost 5 bases, J lost 4 bases, and 7 bases lay in between. This CDR3 has 12 residues. Here the CDR3 reads CATSGQSYGYTF. CDR3 DNA (partial): TGTGCCACCAGTGGACAGAGCTATGGC.

This clone was detected only a few times. Read sequence stops 3 residues before the CDR3 end, and the germline J gene provides the missing end. This chain joins TRBV11-2 and TRBJ1-5, with D possibly being TRBD1 (5 bases). The germline V gene encodes CDR1 SGHAT and CDR2 FQNNGV. This CDR3 has 15 amino acids. Trimming removed 5 bases at V and 0 bases at J, with 11 bases between. The CDR3 loop reads CASSRDSGSNQPQHF. The DNA read from the CDR3 is TGTGCCAGCAGCCGTGACAGTGGTAGCAATCAGCCC.

This clone was counted ten times or more. The DNA ends 3 residues before the CDR3 does, and the rest of the CDR3 is filled in from the germline J gene. The chain carries TRBV6-9 and TRBJ1-6, with D possibly matching TRBD1 (6 bases). The germline V gene encodes CDR1 MNHGY and CDR2 SVAAGI. CDR3 length: 14 residues. The germline V and J ends were trimmed by 5 bases and 5 bases, with 10 bases remaining between them. The DNA read from the CDR3 is TGTGCCAGCAGTACGGACAGACATAATTCACCC. Translating it yields CASSTDRHNSP. The entire CDR3 protein reads CASSTDRHNSPLHF.

In this sample, this clone turned up many times. Sequencing ends 3 residues short of the CDR3 end; the germline J gene provides the rest. The V and J genes are TRBV5-6 and TRBJ1-1; D unclear. The germline V gene encodes CDR1 SGHDT and CDR2 YYEEEE. This CDR3 comprises 15 residues. Trimming took 0 bases from V and 0 from J, leaving 9 bases between them. The CDR3 DNA, read in part, is TGTGCCAGCAGCTTGGGCACCAGAATGAACACTGAA. It codes for CASSLGTRMNTE. Given in full, the CDR3 is CASSLGTRMNTEAFF. The full variable domain, its missing parts supplied by reference TRBV5-6 and TRBJ1-1, is DAGVTQSPTHLIKTRGQQVTLRCSPKSGHDTVSWYQQALGQGPQFIFQYYEEEERQRGNFPDRFSGHQFPNYSSELNVNALLLGDSALYLCASSLGTRMNTEAFFGQGTRLTVV.

This clone came up many times. The CDR3 end lies 3 residues beyond the end of the read and is filled in from the germline J gene. The J gene is TRBJ1-1, the V gene TRBV11-2, with D unresolved. This CDR3 has 13 amino acids. The V gene lost 8 bases and the J gene lost 5 bases, with 15 bases spanning the gap. From germline, CDR1 is SGHAT and CDR2 FQNNGV. The CDR3 is CASSYQRETEAFF. The CDR3 DNA, read in part, is TGTGCCAGCTCGTATCAGCGGGAGACTGAA.

This clone was found a few times. The read ends 3 residues shy of where the CDR3 ends; the end is completed using the germline J gene. The rearrangement joins TRBV5-1 to TRBJ2-5; 12 bases align to TRBD1. Germline V gives CDR1 SGHRS, CDR2 YFSETQ. With V trimmed by 3 bases and J by 4 bases, 4 bases remained unmatched. The CDR3 sequence is 15 residues long. The DNA read from the CDR3 is TGCGCCAGCAGCTCGGGGACAGGGGGCATAGAGACC. Encoded protein: CASSSGTGGIET. In full, the CDR3 reads CASSSGTGGIETQYF.

Regarding this clone: The missing CDR3 end, 3 residues past where the read stops, is filled in from the germline J gene. This rearrangement joins TRBV23-1 to TRBJ2-5, with TRBD2 as a possible D gene (5 bases). TRBV23-1 qualifies as an ORF whose function is uncertain. V was trimmed by 0 bases and J by 6 bases, leaving 17 bases between them. This CDR3 has 16 amino acids. The CDR3 loop reads CASSQSEAKQNQTQYF. The part of the CDR3 DNA that was read is TGCGCCAGCAGTCAATCGGAGGCCAAACAGAATCAGACC.

This clone was seen repeatedly, ten times or more. One end of the junction varies from germline; a read error may be responsible. The CDR3 extends 3 residues past the end of the read, so its final part is completed from the germline J gene. The rearrangement uses TRBV4-2 and TRBJ2-1, with 11 bases lining up with TRBD2. Germline V gene sequence: CDR1 LGHNA, CDR2 YNFKEQ. The CDR3 is made up of 15 amino acids. The chain's CDR3 is CASSHSGRAGDEQFF. The part of the CDR3 DNA that was read is TGCGCCAGCAGCCATAGCGGGAGGGCGGGAGATGAG.

The CDR3 here is CASSGRQGNYGYTF. The sequenced CDR3 bases are TGTGCCAGCAGTGGAAGACAGGGAAACTATGGC. This chain links TRBV6-1 with TRBJ1-2; TRBD1 matches at 7 bases. The DNA ends 3 residues before the CDR3 does, and the rest of the CDR3 is filled in from the germline J gene. CDR3 length equals 14 residues. From germline, CDR1 is MNHNS and CDR2 SASEGT. After removal of 4 bases from V and 2 bases from J, the junction contained 4 bases not matched to a gene.

This clone was seen at least ten times. The DNA ends 3 residues before the CDR3 does, and the rest of the CDR3 is filled in from the germline J gene. The chain links TRBV5-1 to TRBJ2-6; 8 bases fit TRBD2. Germline-derived CDR1 and CDR2 are SGHRS and YFSETQ. CDR3 length equals 14 residues. The J segment lost 3 bases and the V segment lost 6 bases, leaving 2 bases of the junction unmatched. The CDR3 here is CASKAGGGANVLTF. CDR3 DNA (partial): TGCGCCAGCAAGGCGGGGGGTGGGGCCAACGTC.

This clone appeared many times. The read is 3 residues too short to cover the CDR3 end, so that end is filled in from the germline J gene. V and J are TRBV7-3 and TRBJ2-3, with TRBD2 matching over 9 bases. Germline V lookup: CDR1 SGHTA, CDR2 FQGTGA. After removal of 2 bases from V and 5 bases from J, the junction contained 5 bases not matched to a gene. The CDR3 is 15 amino acids. CDR3 bases read: TGTGCCAGCAGCTTATCGGGACTAGCAAGAGATACG. As protein: CASSLSGLARDT. The whole CDR3 protein is CASSLSGLARDTQYF.